The subject of this entry is one T cell receptor (beta chain). Its antigen is not known. Trimming shortened V by 5 bases and J by 11 bases, and 25 bases separated the two germline ends. This CDR3 spans 16 amino acids. This sample was included in a study of T-cell memory formation after mild COVID-19. The authors produced TCR alpha and TCR beta cDNA libraries with sample barcodes and UMIs by 5'RACE using constant-segment primers. Via MiXCR, TCRdb re-called the 5' RACE reads, giving one row per CDR3 protein. The sample lists about 150,000 distinct CDR3 sequences, over 10% occurring once. Study findings and constraints: Researchers could not confirm that second-wave clones peaking on day 37 targeted SARS-CoV-2. The study found balanced CD4/CD8 in clones contracting day 15 to 85 and a CD4+ lean in later expanders. The pre-infection memory compartment contained some responding clones, suggesting cross-reactive memory joined.

Sequencing was performed on PBMCs or a T cell subset sorted from them (not recorded which). This receptor was taken from a man aged 18 to 35 who had mild COVID-19 (a few samples of this study predate the infection). Cell type and time point are not known. The V call is TRBV12-3 or TRBV12-4, the J call TRBJ1-5; D unresolved. CDR3 DNA: TGTGCCAGCAGTCCGACTTCGGGTCTCCTCCCTGGGGCCCAGCATTTT. It codes for CASSPTSGLLPGAQHF.